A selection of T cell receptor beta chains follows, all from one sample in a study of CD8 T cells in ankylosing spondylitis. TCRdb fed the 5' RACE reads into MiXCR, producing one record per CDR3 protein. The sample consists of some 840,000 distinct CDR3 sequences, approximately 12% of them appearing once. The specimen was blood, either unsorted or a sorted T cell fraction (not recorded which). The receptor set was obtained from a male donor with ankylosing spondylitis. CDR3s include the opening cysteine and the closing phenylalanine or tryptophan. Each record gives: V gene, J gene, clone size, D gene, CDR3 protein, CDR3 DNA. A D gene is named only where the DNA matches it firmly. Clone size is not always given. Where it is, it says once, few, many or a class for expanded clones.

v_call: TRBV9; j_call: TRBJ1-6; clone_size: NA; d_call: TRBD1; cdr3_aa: CASKGGTGGSPLHF; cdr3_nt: TGTGCCAGCAAAGGAGGGACAGGGGGTTCACCCCTCCACTTT
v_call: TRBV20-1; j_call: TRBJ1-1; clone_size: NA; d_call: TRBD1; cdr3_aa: CTPGGGRGREAFF; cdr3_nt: TGCACCCCGGGCGGGGGCAGGGGGCGTGAAGCTTTCTTT
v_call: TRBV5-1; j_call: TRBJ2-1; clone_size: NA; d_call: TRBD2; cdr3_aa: CASSSVTSGSTEQFF; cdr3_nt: TGCGCCAGCAGCTCAGTGACTAGCGGGAGTACTGAGCAGTTCTTC
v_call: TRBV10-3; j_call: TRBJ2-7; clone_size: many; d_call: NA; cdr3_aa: CAISDPRYEQYF; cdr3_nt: TGTGCCATCAGTGATCCCCGCTACGAGCAGTACTTC
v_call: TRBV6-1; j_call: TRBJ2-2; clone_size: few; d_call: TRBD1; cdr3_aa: CASTIWTGDGTGELFF; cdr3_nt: TGTGCCAGCACCATATGGACAGGGGACGGCACCGGGGAGCTGTTTTTT
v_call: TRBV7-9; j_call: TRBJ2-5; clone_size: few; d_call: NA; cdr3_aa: CASSLYPIETQYF; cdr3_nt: TGTGCCAGCAGCTTATACCCAATAGAGACCCAGTACTTC
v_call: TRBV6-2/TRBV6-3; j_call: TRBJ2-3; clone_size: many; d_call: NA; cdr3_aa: CASSSVGSGTVKQYF; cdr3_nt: TGTGCCAGCAGCTCCGTGGGTAGCGGTACTGTTAAGCAGTATTTT
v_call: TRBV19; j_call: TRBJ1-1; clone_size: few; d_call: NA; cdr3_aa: CASRPLAAGTEAFF; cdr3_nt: TGTGCCAGTCGCCCTTTGGCGGCGGGGACTGAAGCTTTCTTT
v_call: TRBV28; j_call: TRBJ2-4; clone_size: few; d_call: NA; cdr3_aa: CASRHDRRYIQYF; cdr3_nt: TGTGCCAGCAGGCATGACAGGAGGTACATTCAGTACTTC
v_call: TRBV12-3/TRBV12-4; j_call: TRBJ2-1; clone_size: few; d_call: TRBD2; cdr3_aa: CASSLIAGKDEQFF; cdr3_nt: TGTGCCAGCAGTCTTATAGCGGGAAAGGATGAGCAGTTCTTC
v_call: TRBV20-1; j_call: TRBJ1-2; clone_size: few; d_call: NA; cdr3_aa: CSARDQGVYGYTF; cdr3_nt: TGCAGTGCTAGAGATCAGGGAGTCTATGGCTACACCTTC
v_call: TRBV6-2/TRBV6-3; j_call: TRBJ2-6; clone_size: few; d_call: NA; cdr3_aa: CASQKLVSRAGANVLTF; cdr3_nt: TGTGCCAGCCAAAAACTAGTATCAAGGGCTGGGGCCAACGTCCTGACTTTC
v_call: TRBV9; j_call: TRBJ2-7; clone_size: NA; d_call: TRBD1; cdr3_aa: CASNSGTGVNEQYF; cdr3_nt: TGTGCCAGCAACTCTGGGACAGGGGTCAACGAGCAGTACTTC
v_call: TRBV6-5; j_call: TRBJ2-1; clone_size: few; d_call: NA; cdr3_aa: CASSYKGLGNEQFF; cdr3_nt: TGTGCCAGCAGTTACAAGGGCCTCGGCAATGAGCAGTTCTTC
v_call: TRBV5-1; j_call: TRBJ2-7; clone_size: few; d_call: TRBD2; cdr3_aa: CASKASGTVEQYF; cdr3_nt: TGCGCCAGCAAGGCTAGCGGGACTGTCGAGCAGTACTTC
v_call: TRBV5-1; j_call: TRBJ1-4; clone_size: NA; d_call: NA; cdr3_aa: CASSPGTGRYEKLFF; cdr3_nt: TGCGCCAGCAGCCCAGGAACAGGGAGATATGAAAAACTGTTTTTT
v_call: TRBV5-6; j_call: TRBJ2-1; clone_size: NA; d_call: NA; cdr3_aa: CASSGIEQFF; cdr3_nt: TGTGCCAGCTCCGGAATCGAGCAGTTCTTC
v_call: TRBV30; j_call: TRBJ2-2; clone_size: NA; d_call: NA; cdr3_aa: CAWRETNTGELFF; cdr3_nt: TGTGCCTGGAGGGAGACGAACACCGGGGAGCTGTTTTTT
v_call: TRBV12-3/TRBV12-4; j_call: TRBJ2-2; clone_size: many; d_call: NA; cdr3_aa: CASRRITGELFF; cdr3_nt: TGTGCCAGCAGAAGGATCACCGGGGAGCTGTTTTTT
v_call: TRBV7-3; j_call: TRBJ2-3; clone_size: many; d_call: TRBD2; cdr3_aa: CASSLRNPGLAGKFKGTQYF; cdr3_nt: TGTGCCAGCAGCTTACGAAATCCGGGACTAGCGGGGAAATTCAAGGGTACGCAGTATTTT
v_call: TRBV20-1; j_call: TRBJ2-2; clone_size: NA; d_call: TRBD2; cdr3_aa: CSARDPLAGTGELFF; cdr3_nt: TGCAGTGCTAGAGATCCCCTAGCGGGCACCGGGGAGCTGTTTTTT
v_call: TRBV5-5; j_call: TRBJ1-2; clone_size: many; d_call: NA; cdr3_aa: CASSSLSRNYGYTF; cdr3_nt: TGTGCCAGCAGCTCCTTGAGCCGGAACTATGGCTACACCTTC
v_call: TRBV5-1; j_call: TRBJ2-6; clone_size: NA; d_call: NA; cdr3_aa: CASSYDVSGANVLTF; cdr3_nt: TGCGCCAGCAGCTACGACGTCTCTGGGGCCAACGTCCTGACTTTC
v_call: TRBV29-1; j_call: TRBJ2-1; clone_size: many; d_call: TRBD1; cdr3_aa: CSVPEQGWNEQFF; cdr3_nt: TGCAGCGTTCCCGAACAGGGGTGGAATGAGCAGTTCTTC
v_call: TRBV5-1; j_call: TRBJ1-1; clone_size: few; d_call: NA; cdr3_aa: CASSSAGGVEAFF; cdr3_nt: TGCGCCAGCAGCTCGGCCGGGGGTGTTGAAGCTTTCTTT
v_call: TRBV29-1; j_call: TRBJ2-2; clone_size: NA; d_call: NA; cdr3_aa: CSVYGSAGNPAGELFF; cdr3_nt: TGCAGCGTTTATGGCAGCGCAGGCAATCCGGCGGGGGAGCTGTTTTTT
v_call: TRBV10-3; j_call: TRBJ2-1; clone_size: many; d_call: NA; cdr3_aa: CAAGSSYNEQFF; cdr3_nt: TGTGCCGCAGGGAGCTCCTACAATGAGCAGTTCTTC
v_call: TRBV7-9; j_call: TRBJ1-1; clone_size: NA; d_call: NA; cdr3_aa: CASSLTREQGGAFF; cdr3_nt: TGTGCCAGCAGCTTAACTCGCGAACAGGGTGGAGCTTTCTTT
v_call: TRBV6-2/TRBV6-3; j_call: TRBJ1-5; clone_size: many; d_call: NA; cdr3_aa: CASSYRDQPQHF; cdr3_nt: TGTGCCAGCAGCTACAGGGATCAGCCCCAGCATTTT
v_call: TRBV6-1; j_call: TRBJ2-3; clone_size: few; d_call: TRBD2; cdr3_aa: CASSLHYGLAGGSGTQYF; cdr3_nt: TGTGCCAGCAGCCTACACTATGGACTAGCGGGTGGGAGCGGTACGCAGTATTTT
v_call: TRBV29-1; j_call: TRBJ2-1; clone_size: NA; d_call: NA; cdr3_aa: CSVDPWGNEQFF; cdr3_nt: TGCAGCGTTGATCCCTGGGGCAATGAGCAGTTCTTC
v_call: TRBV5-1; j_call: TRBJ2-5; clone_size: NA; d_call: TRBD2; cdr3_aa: CASALSGGQETQYF; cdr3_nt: TGCGCCAGCGCCCTCTCGGGGGGGCAAGAGACCCAGTACTTC
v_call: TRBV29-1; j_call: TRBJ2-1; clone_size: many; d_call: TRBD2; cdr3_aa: CSVLGRAEDEQFF; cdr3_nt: TGCAGCGTTCTCGGGAGGGCCGAGGATGAGCAGTTCTTC
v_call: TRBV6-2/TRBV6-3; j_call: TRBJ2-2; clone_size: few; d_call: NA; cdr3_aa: CASSPWPGDTGELFF; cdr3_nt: TGTGCCAGCAGCCCATGGCCAGGGGACACCGGGGAGCTGTTTTTT
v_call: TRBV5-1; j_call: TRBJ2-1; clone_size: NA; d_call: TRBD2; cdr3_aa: CASSLTSGSPGRNEQFF; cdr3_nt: TGCGCCAGCAGCTTGACTAGCGGGAGCCCCGGGAGGAATGAGCAGTTCTTC
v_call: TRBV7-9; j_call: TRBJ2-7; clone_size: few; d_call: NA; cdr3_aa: CASSLARTAEQYF; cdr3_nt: TGTGCCAGCAGCTTAGCCCGGACAGCCGAGCAGTACTTC
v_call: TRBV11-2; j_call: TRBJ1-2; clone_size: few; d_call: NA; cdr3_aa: CASSLRQSGAGHYGYTF; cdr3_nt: TGTGCCAGCAGCCTTAGACAAAGCGGTGCAGGCCACTATGGCTACACCTTC
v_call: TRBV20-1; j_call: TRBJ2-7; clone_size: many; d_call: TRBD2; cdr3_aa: CSARAPGLAGREQYF; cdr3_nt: TGCAGTGCTAGAGCCCCGGGACTAGCGGGACGCGAGCAGTACTTC
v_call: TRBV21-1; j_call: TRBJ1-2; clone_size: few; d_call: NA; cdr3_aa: CASSAPPGMGYGYTF; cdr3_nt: TGTGCCAGCAGCGCTCCCCCGGGGATGGGCTATGGCTACACCTTC
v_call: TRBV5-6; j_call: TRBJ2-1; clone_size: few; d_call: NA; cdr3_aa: CASSLWGWGREQFF; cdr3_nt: TGTGCCAGCAGCTTGTGGGGCTGGGGTAGGGAGCAGTTCTTC
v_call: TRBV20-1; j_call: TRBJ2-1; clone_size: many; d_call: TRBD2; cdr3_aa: CSAIPGLASEQFF; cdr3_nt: TGCAGTGCTATACCGGGACTAGCTTCCGAGCAGTTCTTC
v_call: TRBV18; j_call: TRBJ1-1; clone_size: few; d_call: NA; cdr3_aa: CASSSAGTAMGAEAFF; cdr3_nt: TGTGCCAGCTCATCAGCCGGGACTGCTATGGGGGCTGAAGCTTTCTTT
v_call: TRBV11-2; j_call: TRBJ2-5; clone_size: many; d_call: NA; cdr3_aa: CASSLSVGKGGRETQYF; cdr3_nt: TGTGCCAGCAGCTTAAGTGTAGGGAAGGGGGGGAGAGAGACCCAGTACTTC
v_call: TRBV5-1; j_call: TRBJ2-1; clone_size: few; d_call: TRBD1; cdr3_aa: CASSPEGQGASEQFF; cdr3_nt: TGCGCCAGCAGCCCCGAGGGACAGGGGGCGAGTGAGCAGTTCTTC
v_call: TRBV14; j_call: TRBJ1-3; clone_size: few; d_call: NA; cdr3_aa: CASSSPGQRNTIYF; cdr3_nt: TGTGCCAGCAGCTCCCCGGGACAAAGAAACACCATATATTTT